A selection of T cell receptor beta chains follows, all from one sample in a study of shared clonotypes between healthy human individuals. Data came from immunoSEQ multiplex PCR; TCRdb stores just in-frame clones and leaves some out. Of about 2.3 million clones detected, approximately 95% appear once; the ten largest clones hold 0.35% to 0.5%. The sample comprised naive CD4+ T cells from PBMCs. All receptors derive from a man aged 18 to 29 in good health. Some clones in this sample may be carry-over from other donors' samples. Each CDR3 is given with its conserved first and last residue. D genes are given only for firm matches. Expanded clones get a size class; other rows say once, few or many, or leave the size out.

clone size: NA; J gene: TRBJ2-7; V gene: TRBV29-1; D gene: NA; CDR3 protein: CSVGPGTKAYEQYF; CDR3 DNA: TGCAGCGTGGGACCAGGGACAAAAGCCTACGAGCAGTACTTC
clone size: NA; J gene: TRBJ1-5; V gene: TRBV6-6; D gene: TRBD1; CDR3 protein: CASRPTGVSNQPQHF; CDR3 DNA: TGTGCCAGCAGACCAACAGGGGTTAGCAATCAGCCCCAGCATTTT
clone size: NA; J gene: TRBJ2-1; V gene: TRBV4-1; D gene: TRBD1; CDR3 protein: CASSQDRGTGGSGGYEQFF; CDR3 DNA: TGCGCCAGCAGCCAAGATCGAGGGACAGGGGGTTCGGGCGGGTATGAGCAGTTCTTC
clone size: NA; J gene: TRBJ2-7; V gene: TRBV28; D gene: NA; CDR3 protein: CASSLRGSGVEQYF; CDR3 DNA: TGTGCCAGCAGTTTAAGGGGGAGCGGCGTCGAGCAGTACTTC
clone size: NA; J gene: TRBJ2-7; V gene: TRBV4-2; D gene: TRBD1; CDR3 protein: CASSPPGQGNYEQYF; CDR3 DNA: TGTGCCAGCAGCCCCCCGGGACAGGGGAACTACGAGCAGTACTTC
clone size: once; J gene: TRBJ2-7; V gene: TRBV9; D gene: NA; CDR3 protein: CASSVTPTATYEQYF; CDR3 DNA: TGTGCCAGCAGCGTAACTCCGACTGCCACCTACGAGCAGTACTTC
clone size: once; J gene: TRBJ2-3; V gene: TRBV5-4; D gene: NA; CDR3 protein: CASSLAGRSDTQYF; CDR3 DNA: TGTGCCAGCAGCTTGGCAGGGAGGTCAGATACGCAGTATTTT
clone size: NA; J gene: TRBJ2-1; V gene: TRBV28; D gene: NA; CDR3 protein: CASLAQGGGYNEQFF; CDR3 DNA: TGTGCCAGCCTTGCCCAAGGAGGCGGTTACAATGAGCAGTTCTTC
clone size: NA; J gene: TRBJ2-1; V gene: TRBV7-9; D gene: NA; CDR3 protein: CASRAPGGLASYNEQFF; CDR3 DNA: TGTGCCAGCAGGGCCCCCGGGGGATTAGCGAGTTACAATGAGCAGTTCTTC
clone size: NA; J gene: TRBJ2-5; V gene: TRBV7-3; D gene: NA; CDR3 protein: CASSFNTGRGETQYF; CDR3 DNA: TGTGCCAGCAGCTTTAACACGGGGCGCGGGGAGACCCAGTACTTC
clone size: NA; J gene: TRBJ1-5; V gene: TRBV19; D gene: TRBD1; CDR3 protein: CASSRQGGNQPQHF; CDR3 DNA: TGTGCCAGTAGTCGCCAGGGGGGCAATCAGCCCCAGCATTTT
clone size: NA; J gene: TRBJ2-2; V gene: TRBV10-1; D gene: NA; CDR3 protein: CASSEQINTGELFF; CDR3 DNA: TGCGCCAGCAGTGAACAGATCAACACCGGGGAGCTGTTTTTT
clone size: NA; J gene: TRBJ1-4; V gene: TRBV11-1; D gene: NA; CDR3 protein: CASSLHGNEKLFF; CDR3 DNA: TGTGCCAGCAGCTTACATGGGAACGAAAAACTGTTTTTT
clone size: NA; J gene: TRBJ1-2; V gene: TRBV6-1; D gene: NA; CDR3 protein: CASRTGDTHGYTF; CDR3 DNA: TGTGCCAGCCGAACGGGGGATACTCATGGCTACACCTTC
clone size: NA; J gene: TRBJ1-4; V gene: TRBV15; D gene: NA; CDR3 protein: CATSRDGQGAGEKLFF; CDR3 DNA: TGTGCCACCAGCAGAGATGGGCAGGGAGCGGGCGAAAAACTGTTTTTT
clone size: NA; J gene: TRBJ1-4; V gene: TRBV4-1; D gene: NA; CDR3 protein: CASSPLRPSRRNEKLFF; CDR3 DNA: TGCGCCAGCAGCCCCTTGCGCCCGTCCCGTCGAAATGAAAAACTGTTTTTT
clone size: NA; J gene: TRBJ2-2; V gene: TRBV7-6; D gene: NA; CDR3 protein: CASSFRAPGTGELFF; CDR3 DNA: TGTGCCAGCAGCTTTCGGGCCCCCGGCACCGGGGAGCTGTTTTTT
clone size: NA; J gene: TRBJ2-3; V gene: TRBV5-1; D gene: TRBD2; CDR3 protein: CASSSERDTDTQYF; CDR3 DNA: TGCGCCAGCAGTTCGGAGCGGGACACAGATACGCAGTATTTT
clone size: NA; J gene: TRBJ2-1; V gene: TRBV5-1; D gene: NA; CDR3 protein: CASSLEVGDEQFF; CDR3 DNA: TGCGCCAGCAGCTTGGAAGTCGGGGATGAGCAGTTCTTC
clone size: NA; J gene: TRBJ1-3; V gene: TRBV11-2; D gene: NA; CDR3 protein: CASSLLPQESGNTIYF; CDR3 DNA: TGTGCCAGCAGCTTATTACCTCAGGAATCTGGAAACACCATATATTTT
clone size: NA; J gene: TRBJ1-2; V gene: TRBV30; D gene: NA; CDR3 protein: CAWMGGGPFYGYTF; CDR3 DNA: TGTGCCTGGATGGGTGGAGGACCCTTCTATGGCTACACCTTC
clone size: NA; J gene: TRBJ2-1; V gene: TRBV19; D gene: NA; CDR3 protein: CASHFSGSYNEQFF; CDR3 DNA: TGTGCCAGCCACTTTAGTGGCTCCTACAATGAGCAGTTCTTC